This T cell receptor beta chain was sequenced for a study of identical twins' blood T cells (dated by TCRdb to 2013 to 2014). As for the study more broadly: Roughly 50 million Illumina reads were obtained across about twelve libraries, of which six were alpha-chain libraries and six were beta-chain libraries. The study compared TCR alpha and beta chain repertoires of three pairs of monozygous twins using next-generation sequencing to assess genetic influence on repertoire formation. Results and caveats for the whole study, not just this receptor: V gene usage, even among non-selected out-of-frame TCRbeta clonotypes, was reported to be markedly more similar within twin pairs than between unrelated donors. Independent studies were stated to be required to validate the proposed role of the TCRalpha J segment in MHC recognition during thymic selection. Among the most abundant TCRbeta clonotypes, every donor shared more CDR3 sequences with her own twin than with unrelated donors. Environmental influences could not be excluded as an explanation for twin similarity, since twins were reared together. The number of shared CDR3 clonotypes between two donors was mainly determined by the product of their cloneset sizes, and twins did not clearly deviate from this trend.

Six healthy women forming three monozygous twin pairs were used as donors. All three twin pairs had been raised together and were thought likely to have encountered the same vaccines and infectious agents. TCR cDNA libraries were prepared from RNA that was isolated from peripheral blood mononuclear cells. To note about this clonotype: Its antigen remains unidentified. Base qualities are not provided; no much larger clone lies one nucleotide away.

Via the germline V gene, CDR1 is LGHNA and CDR2 YSLEER. The CDR3 covers 13 residues, taking in both the cysteine and the phenylalanine. Of all the DNA, just the CDR3 is kept, 39 bases in frame from base 1. V lost 0 bases and J lost 15 bases, and the count of bases not matched to a germline gene is 6. To prepare the library, 5' RACE was applied. This sample was sequenced with an Illumina Genome Analyzer IIx. The RNA-based TCR cDNA libraries were made using a previously described protocol that was modified in several ways. To prevent cross-contamination, barcodes specific to each sample were added to both ends of every TCR cDNA library during cDNA synthesis and amplification. On the study's bioinformatics: Between about 90,000 and nearly 550,000 clonotypes were identified per individual, and about 2 to 3.6 million CDR3-containing reads were obtained per library. Reads carrying improper barcode index combinations were removed, after which the MiTCR software was used to build a cloneset for each library. While assembling CDR3 clonotypes, MiTCR corrected PCR and sequencing errors and either filtered or rescued low-quality reads. Artificial out-of-frame clonotypes were removed by being mapped to in-frame sequences, with one indel in the CDR3 allowed. V and J gene usage similarity between donors was measured as Jensen-Shannon divergence divided by mean entropy. TCRdb passed the public sequencing reads through fastp at Q25 and MiXCR, retaining productive beta sequences. Entries are consolidated by CDR3 protein sequence, retaining the most common genes and DNA. TCRdb, not the original authors, processed these V and J calls. The sample table contains around 380,000 distinct CDR3 sequences; only one count was recorded for 28% of them. Of the sample, 6% to 7% is held by the ten largest clones.

The receptor was isolated from a woman aged 18-55 years in good health. The rearrangement combines TRBV4-3 with TRBJ2-1; 9 bases in the middle match TRBD2. The sequenced sample consisted of PBMCs. The DNA is TGCGCCAGCAGCCAAGATGTCGGCGGGAGGGGGTTCTTC. This sequence encodes CASSQDVGGRGFF.